Following are 11 T cell receptor beta chains from one sample sequenced in a study of T cells in Graves' hyperthyroidism and ophthalmopathy. TCR beta CDR3 regions were amplified from RNA transcripts. The TCR CDR3 was amplified in a first-round RT-PCR using the HTBI primer set. One entry per CDR3 protein results from TCRdb running MiXCR on the multiplex PCR reads. The profile shows around 600,000 distinct CDR3 sequences, roughly 15% of them singletons. Sequences were obtained from blood. The source of these receptors is a woman in her thirties or forties with Graves' ophthalmopathy.

This clonotype was detected only a few times. The chain combines TRBV20-1 with TRBJ1-4; D gene ambiguous. Deletions cut 0 bases from V and 1 base from J, with 9 bases between. The CDR3 has 15 amino acids. CDR1 is DFQATT, CDR2 SNEGSKA, per germline (reference sequence). The CDR3 DNA follows: TGCAGTGCTAGAGATCCGGGCCAAACTAATGAAAAACTGTTTTTT. Encoded protein: CSARDPGQTNEKLFF.

This chain uses TRBV24-1 with TRBJ2-3; 11 positions agree with TRBD2. Germline trimming cut 5 bases from V and 2 bases from J; bases unmatched to any gene: 2. Looked up from germline, CDR1 is KGHDR and CDR2 is SFDVKD. There are 15 residues in the CDR3. The CDR3: CATSGLAGTTDTQYF. DNA for the CDR3: TGTGCCACCAGTGGACTAGCGGGGACCACAGATACGCAGTATTTT.

The chain is built from TRBV20-1 and TRBJ1-5; D unclear. Germline V CDR1 and CDR2: DFQATT, SNEGSKA (reference sequence). This CDR3 spans 11 amino acids. The V end was cut by 5 bases, the J end by 14 bases, with 16 bases between. The chain's CDR3 is CSAPREGWEHF. The CDR3 DNA reads as TGCAGTGCTCCAAGGGAGGGCTGGGAGCATTTT.

This clonotype was observed at least ten times. The V call is TRBV7-9, the J call TRBJ2-3; TRBD2 agrees at 12 bases. Germline values: CDR1 SEHNR, CDR2 FQNEAQ (reference sequence). CDR3 length equals 17 residues. Trimming took 5 bases from V and 1 from J; bases not matched to a gene: 7. The CDR3 bases are TGTGCCAGCAGCCTCGGACTAGCGGGGATGCGCACAGATACGCAGTATTTT. Translated, it gives CASSLGLAGMRTDTQYF. The full variable domain, with the rest looked up from reference TRBV7-9 and TRBJ2-3, is DTGVSQNPRHKITKRGQNVTFRCDPISEHNRLYWYRQTLGQGPEFLTYFQNEAQLEKSRLLSDRFSAERPKGSFSTLEIQRTEQGDSAMYLCASSLGLAGMRTDTQYFGPGTRLTVL.

A note on this clonotype: At one of its ends the junction is not consistent with the germline gene, which may arise from a read error. The CDR3 sequence is CASRRDRGRTEAFF. The CDR3 DNA sequence: TGTGCCAGTAGGAGGGACAGGGGCAGAACTGAGGCTTTCTTT. The chain employs TRBV19 and TRBJ1-1; 10 bases line up with TRBD1. The CDR3 is made up of 14 amino acids. CDR1 LNHDA and CDR2 SQIVND come from the germline V gene (reference sequence).

This clonotype occurred a few times. Relative to the germline gene, one junction end is altered; a read error may explain this. The V call is TRBV6-2 or TRBV6-3, the J call TRBJ2-3; D is unresolved. Germline V gene lookup returns CDR1 MNHEY and CDR2 SVGEGT. CDR3 length: 14 amino acids. In DNA, the CDR3 is TGTGCCAGCAGTGGGCGTCCAAGCACAGATGCGCAGTATTTT. This encodes CASSGRPSTDAQYF.

This clonotype occurred a few times. J is TRBJ2-1 and V is TRBV19; 8 bases are shared with TRBD1. Looked up from germline, CDR1 is LNHDA and CDR2 is SQIVND (reference sequence). This CDR3 contains 16 residues. Trimming at V came to 6 bases and at J to 5 bases, leaving 12 bases not matched to a gene. In DNA, the CDR3 is TGTGCCAGTAGCCGGGTCGGGACAGGAAAAAACAATGAGCAGTTCTTC. Translation: CASSRVGTGKNNEQFF.

This clonotype was observed at least ten times. This chain links TRBV7-3 with TRBJ2-2; D gene unclear. CDR3 size: 14 residues. Looked up from germline, CDR1 is SGHTA and CDR2 is FQGTGA. The V end was cut by 5 bases, the J end by 4 bases, with 11 bases between. CDR3 sequence: CASSPDVGTGELFF. As DNA, the CDR3 is TGTGCCAGCAGCCCCGACGTGGGCACCGGGGAGCTGTTTTTT.

This clonotype appeared many times. This rearrangement joins TRBV3-1 to TRBJ2-1, with 9 nucleotides matching TRBD2. V was clipped by 1 base and J by 7 bases; unmatched bases: 8. The CDR3 spans 16 residues. Germline CDR1 reads LGHDT; CDR2 reads YNNKEL (reference sequence). CDR3 in amino acids: CASSQVWAAGGNEQFF. CDR3 sequence (DNA): TGTGCCAGCAGCCAAGTATGGGCGGCGGGGGGGAATGAGCAGTTCTTC.

This clonotype was counted many times. The rearrangement links TRBV5-1 to TRBJ1-2; no clear D. Germline CDR1 SGHRS, CDR2 YFSETQ. V lost 2 bases and J 0 bases, leaving 14 bases between the germline ends. This CDR3 spans 16 amino acids. The CDR3 spells CASSFSVPFSNYGYTF. The CDR3 DNA follows: TGCGCCAGCAGCTTTAGTGTACCTTTCTCTAACTATGGCTACACCTTC.

This sequence joins TRBV3-1 and TRBJ2-3; 9 positions match TRBD2. Germline V gene lookup returns CDR1 LGHDT and CDR2 YNNKEL (reference sequence). V dropped 4 bases and J dropped 6; count of bases not matched to a gene: 11. The CDR3 has 16 amino acids. CDR3: CASSPRWGTSRDTQYF. CDR3 bases: TGTGCCAGCAGCCCGAGATGGGGGACTAGCAGGGATACGCAGTATTTT.